The 7 T cell receptor beta chains presented below share a single source sample, sequenced in a study of shared clonotypes between healthy human individuals. TCRdb's table, derived via immunoSEQ multiplex PCR, lists solely in-frame clones and lacks some. Seen here are 2 million to 2.5 million clones, around 92% observed once, and the top ten hold around 0.4%. Sequenced sample: naive CD4+ T cells from PBMCs. The subset denotes: CD45RA+ positively selected. The receptor source for this set is a man between 18 and 29 years old in good health. Some clones in this sample may be carry-over from other donors' samples.

The chain recombines TRBV5-1 with TRBJ1-4; 9 bases are a match to TRBD1. The junction had 9 bases not matched to a gene; V was cut back by 4 bases and J by 8 bases. The CDR3 contains 15 residues. Germline V gene sequence: CDR1 SGHRS, CDR2 YFSETQ. CDR3 nucleotides: TGCGCCAGCAGCCTCACAGGGGGCGATAACGAAAAACTGTTTTTT. As protein: CASSLTGGDNEKLFF.

The rearrangement joins TRBV6-4 to TRBJ2-1; 8 positions match TRBD1. The CDR3 sequence is 12 residues long. Germline V CDR1 and CDR2: MRHNA, SNTAGT. V lost 2 bases, J lost 15 bases, and 6 bases stayed unmatched. Here the CDR3 reads CASSDPRDRLFF. The CDR3 nucleotides read TGTGCCAGCAGTGACCCGCGGGACAGGCTGTTCTTC.

The chain couples TRBV28 to TRBJ1-1, with 11 nucleotides matching TRBD1. Germline loops: CDR1 MDHEN, CDR2 SYDVKM. Trimming cost V 7 bases and J 5 bases; bases outside gene matches: 9. The CDR3 runs 15 residues. The CDR3 reads CASISLDRGHTEAFF. The CDR3 DNA sequence: TGTGCCAGCATCTCTTTGGACAGGGGGCATACTGAAGCTTTCTTT.

The rearrangement joins TRBV10-3 to TRBJ2-7; D remains ambiguous. Trimming took off 10 bases at V and 0 bases at J, with 13 bases between the two ends. Germline CDR1 is ENHRY and CDR2 is SYGVKD. The CDR3 contains 13 residues. CDR3 region: CASRPTSSYEQYF. CDR3 bases: TGTGCCAGCAGGCCGACGAGCTCCTACGAGCAGTACTTC.

The V call is TRBV12-5, the J call TRBJ2-1, with 13 bases identical to TRBD2. Germline V CDR1 and CDR2: LGHNT, FRNRAP. V gave up 6 bases and J gave up 4 bases; unmatched junction bases: 3. The CDR3 extends over 15 amino acids. DNA for the CDR3: TGTGCTAGTGGGACGGGACTAGCGGGGTACAATGAGCAGTTCTTC. This sequence encodes CASGTGLAGYNEQFF.

This chain connects TRBV29-1 to TRBJ2-7; a possible D gene is TRBD2 (7 bases). V gave up 6 bases and J gave up 5 bases, with 17 bases separating them. The V gene's germline CDR1 is SQVTM and CDR2 ANQGSEA. This CDR3 spans 13 amino acids. CDR3 protein: CSVRGALLHEQYF. The DNA for the CDR3 is TGCAGCGTCCGGGGGGCTTTATTGCACGAGCAGTACTTC.

The V and J genes are TRBV2 and TRBJ2-1, with 10 bases identical to TRBD2. Germline CDR1 is SNHLY and CDR2 is FYNNEI. Germline trimming cut 6 bases from V and 6 bases from J; bases unmatched to any gene: 8. The CDR3 spans 15 residues. In nucleotides, the CDR3 is TGTGCCAGCAGGCCCAGCGGGAGGGGGTCCAATGAGCAGTTCTTC. Translated: CASRPSGRGSNEQFF.